There are a few counts of the clone carrying this T cell receptor (beta chain). Its antigen is still unknown. This specimen belongs to a study of beta chain features in type 1 diabetes. The study reverse transcribed the entire isolated RNA, so it sequenced expressed TCRB transcripts. Sequencing was performed with immunoSEQ multiplex PCR; in TCRdb, only in-frame clones are kept and a portion is missing. This sample has approximately 730,000 clones, with roughly an eighth found just once. CDR1 is MNHNS, CDR2 SASEGT, per germline. V lost 2 bases to trimming and J lost 10 bases, with 17 bases between them. The length of the CDR3 is 14 residues. General observations from the study: Insertions were fewer and deletions more numerous at VDJ junctions in type 1 diabetes patients. Shorter TCRB CDR3s, moderately but significantly so, were found in Type 1 diabetes patients in all four CD4+ subsets.

Sequenced material: naive CD4+ T cells from blood. The J gene is TRBJ1-1, the V gene TRBV6-1, with D hard to call. The clonotype originates from a man aged 18 to 35 with type 1 diabetes. This CDR3 is CASSEYRSAGGAFF. CDR3 DNA sequence: TGTGCCAGCAGTGAATACCGATCTGCAGGAGGAGCTTTCTTT.